The 21 T cell receptor beta chains below were found in one sample sequenced in a study of shared clonotypes between healthy human individuals. The method was immunoSEQ multiplex PCR; TCRdb's version includes in-frame clones alone and lacks a portion of them. This table holds a few million clones, 90% to 96% found once. The sample comprised naive CD4+ T cells sorted from blood. Subset reported: CD45RA+ positively selected. Source of these receptors: a young man in good health.

This chain uses TRBV30 with TRBJ1-2; 7 nucleotides align to TRBD1. Germline values: CDR1 GTSNPN, CDR2 SVGIG (reference sequence). After removal of 2 bases from V and 0 bases from J, the junction contained 3 bases not matched to a gene. The CDR3 loop spans 14 amino acids. Written as DNA, the CDR3 is TGTGCCTGGAGTAACAGGGGAGCTAACTATGGCTACACCTTC. Translating gives CAWSNRGANYGYTF.

The chain links TRBV30 to TRBJ2-7; 8 bases match TRBD2. The length of the CDR3 is 13 residues. CDR1 is GTSNPN, CDR2 SVGIG, per germline (reference sequence). The V and J ends lost 4 bases and 2 bases, in that order; junction bases with no gene match: 4. DNA for the CDR3: TGTGCCTGGATCCCGGGGGGGCCCTACGAGCAGTACTTC. Amino acids: CAWIPGGPYEQYF.

Comments on this clone: Other DNA sequences in this sample translate to the same CDR3. The chain links TRBV2 to TRBJ2-2; D may match TRBD1 or TRBD2 (5 bases each). V was trimmed by 6 bases and J by 2 bases, leaving 10 bases between them. Germline CDR1 and CDR2: SNHLY and FYNNEI. The CDR3 spans 14 residues. CDR3 amino acids: CASSGDRNTGELFF. For the CDR3, the DNA is TGTGCCAGCAGCGGGGACCGAAACACCGGGGAGCTGTTTTTT.

The J gene is TRBJ1-2, the V gene TRBV18; possibly TRBD1 for D (5 bases). V was shortened by 1 base and J by 6 bases, with 9 bases between the two germline ends. Germline CDR1 reads KGHSH; CDR2 reads LQKENI. The CDR3 loop spans 13 amino acids. CDR3: CASSPQQEDGYTF. Here the CDR3 DNA reads TGTGCCAGCTCACCACAACAGGAAGATGGCTACACCTTC.

Only one count was recorded for this clone. The J gene is TRBJ1-4, the V gene TRBV4-3; D gene uncertain. The germline gives CDR1 LGHNA, CDR2 YSLEER. The length of the CDR3 is 13 residues. Trimming removed 3 bases from V and 8 bases from J, with 10 bases in between. As DNA, the CDR3 is TGCGCCAGCAGCCATCTTCCTTGGGAAAAACTGTTTTTT. It is translated as CASSHLPWEKLFF.

The chain recombines TRBV6-5 with TRBJ1-2, with 8 bases aligning to TRBD1. There are 15 residues in the CDR3. J was trimmed by 6 bases and V by 0 bases; bases with no gene match: 6. In germline, CDR1 is MNHEY, CDR2 SVGAGI. The CDR3 is CASSYSRQGWDGYTF. The CDR3 DNA is TGTGCCAGCAGTTACTCCCGACAGGGGTGGGATGGCTACACCTTC.

This clone appeared once. The chain employs TRBV6-1 and TRBJ2-5; the D gene is possibly TRBD1 (6 bases). Looked up from germline, CDR1 is MNHNS and CDR2 is SASEGT. Trimming took 4 bases from V and 2 from J, leaving 17 bases between them. The CDR3 covers 16 residues. The CDR3 region has the DNA TGTGCCAGCAGTGGAACAGGGAAGGTCGTACAAGAGACCCAGTACTTC. Encoded protein: CASSGTGKVVQETQYF.

This chain uses TRBV18 with TRBJ2-7; 9 nucleotides match TRBD2. V dropped 0 bases and J dropped 3; count of bases not matched to a gene: 12. The CDR3 has 18 residues. Germline CDR1 and CDR2: KGHSH and LQKENI. The CDR3 loop reads CASSPPKLAGLGGYEQYF. The CDR3 DNA sequence: TGTGCCAGCTCACCACCGAAGCTAGCGGGACTTGGCGGCTACGAGCAGTACTTC.

The chain employs TRBV10-1 and TRBJ2-1, with D unclear. The ends were cut back, 3 bases at V and 3 bases at J, with 12 bases in the middle. The CDR3 is 15 residues long. Germline V gene lookup returns CDR1 WNHNN and CDR2 SYGVQD (reference sequence). The CDR3, as DNA: TGCGCCAGCAGTGAAAGCAGCCCCAACTACAATGAGCAGTTCTTC. Amino acid sequence: CASSESSPNYNEQFF.

The V and J genes are TRBV18 and TRBJ1-1; D is uncertain. V lost 3 bases and J lost 5, with 13 bases in between. This CDR3 has 14 amino acids. Germline V lookup: CDR1 KGHSH, CDR2 LQKENI. Here the CDR3 reads CASSPDPLGTEAFF. For the CDR3, the DNA is TGTGCCAGCTCACCCGACCCACTGGGAACTGAAGCTTTCTTT. Complete variable domain (other parts from reference TRBV18 and TRBJ1-1): NAGVMQNPRHLVRRRGQEARLRCSPMKGHSHVYWYRQLPEEGLKFMVYLQKENIIDESGMPKERFSAEFPKEGPSILRIQQVVRGDSAAYFCASSPDPLGTEAFFGQGTRLTVV.

The V gene is TRBV6-6, the J gene TRBJ1-4; possibly TRBD1 for D (5 bases). CDR1 is MNHNY and CDR2 is SVGAGI in the germline V gene (reference sequence). Trimming removed 4 bases from V and 8 bases from J, with 17 bases in between. This CDR3 contains 15 residues. The CDR3 bases are TGTGCCAGCAGTTCCCAGCGAGGGGAAGACGAAAAACTGTTTTTT. It is translated as CASSSQRGEDEKLFF.

The chain employs TRBV5-1 and TRBJ2-3; D is possibly TRBD1 or TRBD2 (5 bases each). Germline assignment: CDR1 SGHRS and CDR2 YFSETQ. The CDR3 sequence is 15 residues long. V was trimmed by 1 base and J by 9 bases, leaving 18 bases between them. In nucleotides, the CDR3 is TGCGCCAGCAGCTTGTTACCCGGGGCCCTAGGAACGCAGTATTTT. Translation gives CASSLLPGALGTQYF.

The chain recombines TRBV5-1 with TRBJ2-3; 10 positions match TRBD1. V lost 6 bases, J lost 3 bases, and 4 bases stayed unmatched. In germline, CDR1 is SGHRS, CDR2 YFSETQ. The CDR3 totals 14 residues. CDR3: CASNRDRGTDTQYF. In DNA, the CDR3 is TGCGCCAGCAACCGGGACAGGGGAACAGATACGCAGTATTTT. The entire variable domain, with the rest obtained from reference TRBV5-1 and TRBJ2-3, is as follows: KAGVTQTPRYLIKTRGQQVTLSCSPISGHRSVSWYQQTPGQGLQFLFEYFSETQRNKGNFPGRFSGRQFSNSRSEMNVSTLELGDSALYLCASNRDRGTDTQYFGPGTRLTVL.

The rearrangement links TRBV5-1 to TRBJ2-7; weak D call: TRBD2 (6 bases). Germline V CDR1 and CDR2: SGHRS, YFSETQ. Trimming took off 0 bases at V and 2 bases at J, with 12 bases between the two ends. The CDR3 sequence is 15 residues long. CDR3 protein: CASSLGRGGTYEQYF. The CDR3, as DNA: TGCGCCAGCAGCTTGGGGAGGGGAGGCACCTACGAGCAGTACTTC.

The V and J genes are TRBV7-9 and TRBJ1-1; a weak D match, TRBD1 (6 bases). Germline CDR1 and CDR2: SEHNR and FQNEAQ (reference sequence). This CDR3 has 16 amino acids. V lost 5 bases and J lost 3, with 19 bases in between. CDR3 DNA: TGTGCCAGCAGCCCCGAAGGGGGGCGTTCGGACACTGAAGCTTTCTTT. This encodes CASSPEGGRSDTEAFF.

The chain couples TRBV5-1 to TRBJ2-7, with unresolved D. The V and J ends lost 0 bases and 1 base respectively, with 11 bases between them. Germline CDR1 SGHRS, CDR2 YFSETQ. The CDR3 loop spans 15 amino acids. This CDR3 is CASSLEGSFSYEQYF. CDR3 DNA sequence: TGCGCCAGCAGCTTGGAGGGCAGTTTTTCCTACGAGCAGTACTTC.

The chain is built from TRBV7-2 and TRBJ2-7; 9 positions agree with TRBD2. J gave up 3 bases and V 1 base, and 4 bases lay outside the gene matches. Germline V gives CDR1 SGHTA, CDR2 FQGNSA. The CDR3 is made up of 15 amino acids. This CDR3 reads CASSLGSGRFYEQYF. CDR3 nucleotide sequence: TGTGCCAGCAGCTTAGGCAGCGGGAGGTTCTACGAGCAGTACTTC.

This clone was seen only once. V usage is TRBV7-9 and J usage is TRBJ2-6, with 8 bases aligning to TRBD1. Germline trimming cut 5 bases from V and 2 bases from J; bases unmatched to any gene: 11. The CDR3 extends over 18 amino acids. CDR1 and CDR2 (germline): SEHNR, FQNEAQ (reference sequence). CDR3 sequence reads: CASSLGGKTGAGANVLTF. In DNA, the CDR3 is TGTGCCAGCAGCCTGGGGGGAAAGACAGGGGCTGGGGCCAACGTCCTGACTTTC. Together with reference TRBV7-9 and TRBJ2-6, the CDR3 gives the full variable domain: DTGVSQNPRHKITKRGQNVTFRCDPISEHNRLYWYRQTLGQGPEFLTYFQNEAQLEKSRLLSDRFSAERPKGSFSTLEIQRTEQGDSAMYLCASSLGGKTGAGANVLTFGAGSRLTVL.

The rearrangement uses TRBV5-5 and TRBJ1-1, with D unclear. V was shortened by 4 bases and J by 5 bases, with 15 bases between the two germline ends. This CDR3 has 14 residues. Germline lookup yields CDR1 SGHKS and CDR2 YYEKEE (reference sequence). The CDR3 DNA follows: TGTGCCAGCAGCCAGACGGACCGTCGGACTGAAGCTTTCTTT. Amino acid sequence: CASSQTDRRTEAFF.

V usage is TRBV29-1 and J usage is TRBJ2-3; 10 nucleotides match TRBD2. V lost 3 bases and J lost 0; bases outside the gene matches: 3. The germline gives CDR1 SQVTM, CDR2 ANQGSEA. CDR3 length equals 15 residues. In DNA, the CDR3 is TGCAGCGTTGAGGTAGCGGGGGGTAGCACAGATACGCAGTATTTT. Protein sequence: CSVEVAGGSTDTQYF.

V is TRBV21-1 and J is TRBJ1-3. TRBV21-1 is a known pseudogene. CDR3 length equals 15 residues. The CDR3 region is CASSNPGGRRNTIYF. The CDR3 region has the DNA TGTGCCAGCAGCAACCCCGGGGGGCGTAGAAACACCATATATTTT.